This T cell receptor beta chain derives from a study of Ad26.COV2.S vaccination and SARS-CoV-2 variants. Study context: Ad26.COV2.S was injected intramuscularly once or twice, 56 days apart. General study findings and limits: Non-spike TCR breadth did not differ much between vaccine and placebo recipients.

The data were produced by immunoSEQ multiplex PCR, yet TCRdb's version contains in-frame clones alone and is incomplete. The sample consists of around 270,000 clones, around nine tenths of them appearing once. Treatment described: 15 to 20 received Ad26.COV2.S at low or high dose, single or two shots; about 5 received placebo; per-sample allocation not given. After the first vaccine or placebo injection, samples were drawn on day 63. At a Boston site, the person donating was an adult of 18-55 years. An Ad26 vector expressing Wuhan-strain SARS-CoV-2 spike constituted the vaccine. Concerning this clone itself: The antigen remains undetermined.

Germline CDR1 MNHEY, CDR2 SVGAGI. The CDR3 has 16 residues. V lost 0 bases and J lost 5, with 11 bases in between. Source: peripheral blood, taken in a trial of Ad26.COV2.S vaccine versus placebo. This chain joins TRBV6-5 and TRBJ1-6; D is ambiguous. This receptor was obtained from a person between 18 and 60 years old who received the Ad26.COV2.S COVID-19 vaccine or a placebo. CDR3 DNA: TGTGCCAGCAGTTACTCGACTCAGCGGGATAATTCACCCCTCCACTTT. Translating it yields CASSYSTQRDNSPLHF.